The clone carrying this T cell receptor (beta chain) was picked up a small number of times. What it binds is unknown. This entry is derived from a study of response to subunit inactivated influenza vaccine. In TCRdb, the RT-PCR reads were re-called with MiXCR into one record per CDR3 protein. This sample yields about 520,000 distinct CDR3 sequences, of which 25% are seen a single time; about 1.9% belongs to the top ten. Whole-study findings and limits: It was the authors' suggestion that each seasonal influenza vaccination recruits few new T cells.

Trimming cost V 2 bases and J 3 bases, with 11 bases left between them. CDR3 length: 14 residues. Per the germline V gene, CDR1 is MDHEN and CDR2 is SYDVKM. Sequenced material: CD4+ T cells sorted from PBMCs, taken 5 to 6 days after vaccination. The TCR was taken from a man aged 50 to 60 who received an inactivated influenza vaccine. The J gene is TRBJ2-7, the V gene TRBV28, with D possibly TRBD1 on 5 matching bases. The CDR3 DNA sequence: TGTGCCAGCAGTTTAAACAGGCCAGTCTACGAGCAGTACTTC. Its protein is CASSLNRPVYEQYF.